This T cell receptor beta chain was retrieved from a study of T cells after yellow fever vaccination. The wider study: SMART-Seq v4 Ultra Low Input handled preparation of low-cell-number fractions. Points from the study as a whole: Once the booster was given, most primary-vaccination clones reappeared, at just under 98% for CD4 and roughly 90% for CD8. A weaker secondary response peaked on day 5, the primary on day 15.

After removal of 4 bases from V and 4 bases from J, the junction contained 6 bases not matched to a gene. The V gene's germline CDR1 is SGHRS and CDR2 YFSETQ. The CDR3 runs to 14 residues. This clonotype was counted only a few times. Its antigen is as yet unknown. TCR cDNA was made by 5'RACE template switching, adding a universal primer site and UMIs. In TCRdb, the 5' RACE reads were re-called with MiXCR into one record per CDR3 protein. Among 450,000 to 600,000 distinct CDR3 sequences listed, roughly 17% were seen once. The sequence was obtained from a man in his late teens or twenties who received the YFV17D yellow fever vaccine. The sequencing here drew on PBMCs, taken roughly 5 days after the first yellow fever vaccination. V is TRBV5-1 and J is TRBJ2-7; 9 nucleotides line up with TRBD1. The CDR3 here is CASSPGDRAYEQYF. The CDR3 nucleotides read TGCGCCAGCAGCCCCGGGGACAGGGCTTACGAGCAGTACTTC.